Below, one T cell receptor (beta chain) is given with its context. Its antigen remains undetermined. No much larger clone exists at a distance of one base, and base qualities are not known. The High Capacity cDNA Reverse Transcription Kit was used to reverse transcribe all of the isolated RNA, meaning that expressed TCRB transcripts were what got sequenced. Deep immunoSEQ sequencing was applied to naive, central memory and regulatory T cell samples, giving an average of about 3.57 million total reads per sample. Sorted cells were lysed in RLT buffer and RNA was extracted with DNase-treated RNeasy Micro or Mini kits, depending on cell number. To prevent cross-contamination, each cell subset was processed individually, whereas patient and healthy donor samples were processed jointly. Using the immunoSEQ multiplex PCR, TCRB sequences were amplified from cDNA into 87-bp fragments spanning the CDR3 region. Sequencing of the amplicons was performed on the Illumina HiSeq platform. Processing in the source paper ran as follows. Synthetic template baselines were used to correct PCR bias computationally, reads within Hamming distance 2 were collapsed together, and singletons that could not be merged were discarded. Reads were aligned against IMGT so that V, D and J genes, CDR3 length and insertions or deletions at six rearrangement sites could be assigned. Within each subset, clonotype counts were normalized to the number of sorted cells before true diversity and Gini coefficients were calculated with the tcR R package. Repertoire sharing was quantified using the overlap coefficient calculated on TCRB nucleotide sequences. Out-of-frame TCRB sequences from naive cells were analyzed as a proxy for the pre-selection repertoire. This is the immuneACCESS table as TCRdb keeps it, with only in-frame sequences that have V and J called. A part of the clones is gone; compared with another copy, unresolved V genes explain less than half, and the rest is unexplained. The V and J calls and clone size come from that table; D and trimming were worked out from the DNA. The table for this sample lists hundreds of thousands of clones; roughly 15% of them were counted only once. The top ten clonotypes cover roughly 0.015% of the sample.

The sample comes from a study of beta chain features in type 1 diabetes (dated by TCRdb to 2017 to 2018). Regarding the study in general: No differences in mean age, gender distribution, total cell number or subset yield were found between patients and healthy donors. The study compared TCRB repertoires of sorted circulating CD4+ T cell subsets between recently diagnosed type 1 diabetes patients and matched healthy donors. Across all samples, approximately 98,000,000 sorted cells were examined, and cell number per subset correlated strongly with RNA yield. Whereas all 30 or so donors provided naive and central memory subsets, regulatory and stem cell-like memory subsets were isolated from just 8 patients and roughly eight healthy donors. Summary of the overall study and its limitations: Type 1 diabetes patients showed a moderate but significant shortening of TCRB CDR3 length in all four CD4+ subsets. The naive, central memory and regulatory TCRB repertoires appeared to resemble one another more closely among patients than among healthy donors. Because the HLA sub-analyses included only small numbers of individuals, any influence of HLA type on TCRB rearrangement was left unresolved. Shorter templates might be favored by PCR, yet because patient and control samples were amplified and corrected together, any such skew would affect both groups equally. Fewer insertions and more nucleotide deletions at VDJ recombination sites were observed in patients with type 1 diabetes, implying thymic rearrangement abnormalities. Because cDNA rather than genomic DNA was sequenced, highly expressing activated cells could have been over-represented, although no difference in activation and CD3 levels was found between groups.

From each donor, a single peripheral blood sample of approximately 110 mL on average was drawn into heparinised tubes. Using a panel that included CD45RO, CCR7, CD25, CD127, CD95 and CD27, naive, central memory, regulatory and stem cell-like memory CD4+ T cells were sorted on a BD FACSAria II. A purity above 95% was achieved for all sorted populations. PBMCs were isolated right away by Lymphoprep density gradient centrifugation and were stained directly, without culture. So that batch effects would be minimized, each experiment stained and sorted samples in pairs, pairing one healthy donor with one patient. Its CDR3 holds 15 amino acids, cysteine through phenylalanine. The DNA shown is the 45-base CDR3, in frame from base 1. V and J lose 0 bases and 6 bases, and a span of 14 bases separates them. CDR1 SGHDT and CDR2 YYEEEE were looked up in the germline V gene.

Specimen: naive CD4+ T cells from blood. The sample's cell subset or site label is to be understood as: true naive CD4+ T cells. Here the chain combines TRBV5-6 and TRBJ2-3; the D segment cannot be called with confidence. This receptor was identified in a man aged 18-30 years with type 1 diabetes. The DNA sequence is given as TGTGCCAGCAGCTTGGAGCGAATCGTTTTGGATACGCAGTATTTT. It translates to CASSLERIVLDTQYF.